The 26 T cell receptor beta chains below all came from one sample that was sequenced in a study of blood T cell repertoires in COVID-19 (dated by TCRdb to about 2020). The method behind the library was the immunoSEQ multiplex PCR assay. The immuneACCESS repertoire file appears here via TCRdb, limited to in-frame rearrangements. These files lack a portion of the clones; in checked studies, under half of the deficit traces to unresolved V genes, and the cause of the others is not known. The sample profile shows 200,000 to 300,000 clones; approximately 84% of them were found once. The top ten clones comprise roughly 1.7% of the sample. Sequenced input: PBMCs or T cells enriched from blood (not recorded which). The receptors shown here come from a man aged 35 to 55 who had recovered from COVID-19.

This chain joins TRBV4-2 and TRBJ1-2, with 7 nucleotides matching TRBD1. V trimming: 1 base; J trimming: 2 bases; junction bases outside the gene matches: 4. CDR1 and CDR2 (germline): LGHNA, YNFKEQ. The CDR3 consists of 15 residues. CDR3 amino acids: CASSQGPGQNYGYTF. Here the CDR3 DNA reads TGTGCCAGCAGCCAAGGACCGGGACAGAACTATGGCTACACCTTC.

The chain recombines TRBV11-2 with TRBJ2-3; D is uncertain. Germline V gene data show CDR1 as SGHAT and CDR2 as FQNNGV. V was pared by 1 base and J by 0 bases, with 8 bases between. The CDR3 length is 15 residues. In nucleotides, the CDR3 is TGTGCCAGCAGCTTAGCCTACCCCAGCACAGATACGCAGTATTTT. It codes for CASSLAYPSTDTQYF. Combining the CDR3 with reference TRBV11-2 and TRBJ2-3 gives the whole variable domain EAGVAQSPRYKIIEKRQSVAFWCNPISGHATLYWYQQILGQGPKLLIQFQNNGVVDDSQLPKDRFSAERLKGVDSTLKIQPAKLEDSAVYLCASSLAYPSTDTQYFGPGTRLTVL.

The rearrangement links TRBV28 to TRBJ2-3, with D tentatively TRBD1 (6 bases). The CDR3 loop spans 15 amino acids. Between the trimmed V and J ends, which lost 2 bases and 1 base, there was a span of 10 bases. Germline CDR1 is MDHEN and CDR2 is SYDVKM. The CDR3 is CASSLVQGGTDTQYF. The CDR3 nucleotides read TGTGCCAGCAGTTTAGTACAGGGCGGCACAGATACGCAGTATTTT.

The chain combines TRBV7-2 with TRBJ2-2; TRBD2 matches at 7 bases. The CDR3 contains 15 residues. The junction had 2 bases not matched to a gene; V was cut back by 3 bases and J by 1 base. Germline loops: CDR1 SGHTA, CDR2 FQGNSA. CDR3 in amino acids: CASSLGGGNTGELFF. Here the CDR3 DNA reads TGTGCCAGCAGCTTGGGCGGGGGGAACACCGGGGAGCTGTTTTTT.

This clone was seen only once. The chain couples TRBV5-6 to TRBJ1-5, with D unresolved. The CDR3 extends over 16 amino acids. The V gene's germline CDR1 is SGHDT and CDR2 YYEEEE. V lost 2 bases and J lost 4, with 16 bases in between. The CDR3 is CASSFYSGGRNQPQHF. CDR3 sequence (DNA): TGTGCCAGCAGCTTTTATTCAGGAGGCAGGAATCAGCCCCAGCATTTT. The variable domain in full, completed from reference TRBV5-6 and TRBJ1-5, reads DAGVTQSPTHLIKTRGQQVTLRCSPKSGHDTVSWYQQALGQGPQFIFQYYEEEERQRGNFPDRFSGHQFPNYSSELNVNALLLGDSALYLCASSFYSGGRNQPQHFGDGTRLSIL.

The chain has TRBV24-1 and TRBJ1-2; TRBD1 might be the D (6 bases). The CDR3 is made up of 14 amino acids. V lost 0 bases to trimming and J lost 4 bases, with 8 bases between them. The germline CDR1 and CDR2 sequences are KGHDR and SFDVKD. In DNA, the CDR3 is TGTGCCACCAGTGATTTGGACAGGTCCTATGGCTACACCTTC. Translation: CATSDLDRSYGYTF.

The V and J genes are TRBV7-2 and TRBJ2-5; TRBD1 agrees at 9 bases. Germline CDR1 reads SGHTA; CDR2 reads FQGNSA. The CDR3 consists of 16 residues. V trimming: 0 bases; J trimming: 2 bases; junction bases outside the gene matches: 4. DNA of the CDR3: TGTGCCAGCAGCTTAGCCCACGGACAGGGGCAAGAGACCCAGTACTTC. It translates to CASSLAHGQGQETQYF.

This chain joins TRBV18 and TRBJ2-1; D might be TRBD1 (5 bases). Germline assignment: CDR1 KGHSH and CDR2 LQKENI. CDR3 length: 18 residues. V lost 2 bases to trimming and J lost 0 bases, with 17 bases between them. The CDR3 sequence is CASSPMGQVRSSYNEQFF. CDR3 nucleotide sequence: TGTGCCAGCTCACCAATGGGGCAGGTTCGGAGCTCCTACAATGAGCAGTTCTTC.

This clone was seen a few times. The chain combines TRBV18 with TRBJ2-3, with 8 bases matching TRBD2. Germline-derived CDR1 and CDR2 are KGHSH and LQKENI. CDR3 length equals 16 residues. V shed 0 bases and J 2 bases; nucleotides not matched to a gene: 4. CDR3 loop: CASSPPNGRATDTQYF. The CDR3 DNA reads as TGTGCCAGCTCACCACCGAACGGGAGGGCCACAGATACGCAGTATTTT.

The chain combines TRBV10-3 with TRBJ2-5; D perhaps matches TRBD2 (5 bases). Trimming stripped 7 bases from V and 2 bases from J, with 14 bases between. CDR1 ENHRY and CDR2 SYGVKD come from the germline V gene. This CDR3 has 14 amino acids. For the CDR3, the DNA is TGTGCCATCACTCCGTCTGGCGGGCAAGAGACCCAGTACTTC. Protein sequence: CAITPSGGQETQYF.

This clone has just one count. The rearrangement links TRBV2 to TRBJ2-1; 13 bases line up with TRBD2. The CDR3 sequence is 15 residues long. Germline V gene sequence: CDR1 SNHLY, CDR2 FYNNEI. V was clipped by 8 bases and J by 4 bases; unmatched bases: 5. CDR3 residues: CASQRLAGGYNEQFF. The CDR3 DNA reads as TGTGCCAGCCAGAGACTAGCGGGAGGTTACAATGAGCAGTTCTTC.

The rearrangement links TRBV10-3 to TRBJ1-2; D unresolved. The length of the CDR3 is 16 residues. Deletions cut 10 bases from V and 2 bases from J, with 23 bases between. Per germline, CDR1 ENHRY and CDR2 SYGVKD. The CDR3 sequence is CATYEESGQANYGYTF. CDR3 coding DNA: TGTGCCACCTACGAGGAGAGCGGCCAGGCAAACTATGGCTACACCTTC.

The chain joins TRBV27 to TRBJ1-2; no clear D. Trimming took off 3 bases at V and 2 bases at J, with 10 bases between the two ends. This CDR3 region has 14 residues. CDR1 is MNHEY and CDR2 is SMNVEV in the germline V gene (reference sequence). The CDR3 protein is CASSFSPSNYGYTF. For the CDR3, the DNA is TGTGCCAGCAGTTTTAGTCCAAGCAACTATGGCTACACCTTC.

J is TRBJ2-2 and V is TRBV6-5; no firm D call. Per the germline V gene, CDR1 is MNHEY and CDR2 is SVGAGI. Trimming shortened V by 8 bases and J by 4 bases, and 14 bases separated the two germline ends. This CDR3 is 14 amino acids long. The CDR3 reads CASAYEAGTGELFF. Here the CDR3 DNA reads TGTGCCAGCGCATACGAGGCCGGCACCGGGGAGCTGTTTTTT.

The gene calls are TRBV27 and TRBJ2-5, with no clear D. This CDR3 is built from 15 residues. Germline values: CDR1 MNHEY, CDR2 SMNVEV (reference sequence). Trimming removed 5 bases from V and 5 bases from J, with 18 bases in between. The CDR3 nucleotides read TGTGCCAGCAGTAAACCGGTGGGTGGAGTTGAGACCCAGTACTTC. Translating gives CASSKPVGGVETQYF.

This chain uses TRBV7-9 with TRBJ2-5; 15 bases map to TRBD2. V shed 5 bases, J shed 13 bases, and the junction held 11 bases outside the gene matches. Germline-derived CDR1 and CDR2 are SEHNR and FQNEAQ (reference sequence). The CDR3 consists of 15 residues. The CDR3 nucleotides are TGTGCCAGCAGCGTTGGGACTAGCGGGAGGAAAGAATTGTACTTC. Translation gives CASSVGTSGRKELYF.

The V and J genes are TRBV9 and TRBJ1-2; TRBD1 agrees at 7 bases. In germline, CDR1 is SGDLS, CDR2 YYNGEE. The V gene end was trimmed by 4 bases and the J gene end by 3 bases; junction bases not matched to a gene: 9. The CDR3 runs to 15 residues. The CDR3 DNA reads TGTGCCAGCAGCCGACAGGGCCGCGGGGACTATGGCTACACCTTC. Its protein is CASSRQGRGDYGYTF.

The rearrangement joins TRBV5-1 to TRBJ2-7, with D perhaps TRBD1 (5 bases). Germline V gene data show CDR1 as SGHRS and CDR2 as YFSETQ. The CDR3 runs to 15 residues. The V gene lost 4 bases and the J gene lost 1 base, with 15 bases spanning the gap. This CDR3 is CASSHTPQGSYEQYF. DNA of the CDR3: TGCGCCAGCAGCCACACACCGCAGGGATCCTACGAGCAGTACTTC.

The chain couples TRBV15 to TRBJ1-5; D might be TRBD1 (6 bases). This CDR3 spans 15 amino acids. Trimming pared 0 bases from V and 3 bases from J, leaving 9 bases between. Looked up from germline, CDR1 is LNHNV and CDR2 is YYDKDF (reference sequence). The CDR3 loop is CATSRDDRPNQPQHF. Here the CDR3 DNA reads TGTGCCACCAGCAGAGATGACAGGCCCAATCAGCCCCAGCATTTT.

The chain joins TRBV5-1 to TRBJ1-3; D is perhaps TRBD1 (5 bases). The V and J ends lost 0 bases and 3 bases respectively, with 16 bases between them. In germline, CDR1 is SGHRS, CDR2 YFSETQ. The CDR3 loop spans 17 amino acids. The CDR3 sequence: CASSLGGLRGHGNTIYF. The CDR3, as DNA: TGCGCCAGCAGCTTGGGAGGATTAAGGGGCCATGGAAACACCATATATTTT.

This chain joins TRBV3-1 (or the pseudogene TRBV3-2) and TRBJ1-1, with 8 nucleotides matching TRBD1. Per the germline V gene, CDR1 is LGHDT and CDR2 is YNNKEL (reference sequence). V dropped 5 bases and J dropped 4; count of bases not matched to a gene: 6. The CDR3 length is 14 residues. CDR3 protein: CASSFTGGATEAFF. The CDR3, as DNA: TGTGCCAGCAGCTTCACAGGGGGTGCCACTGAAGCTTTCTTT.

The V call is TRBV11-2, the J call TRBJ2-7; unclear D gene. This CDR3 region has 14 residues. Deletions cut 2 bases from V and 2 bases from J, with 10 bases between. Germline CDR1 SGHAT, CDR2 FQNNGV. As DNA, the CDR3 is TGTGCCAGCAGCTTACTTGGGCAGGCCTACGAGCAGTACTTC. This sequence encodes CASSLLGQAYEQYF.

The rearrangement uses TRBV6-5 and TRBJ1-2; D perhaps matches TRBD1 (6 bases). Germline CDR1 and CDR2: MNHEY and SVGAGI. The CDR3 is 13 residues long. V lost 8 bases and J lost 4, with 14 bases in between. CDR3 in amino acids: CASLQGWGYGYTF. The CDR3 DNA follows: TGTGCCAGCCTACAGGGATGGGGCTATGGCTACACCTTC.

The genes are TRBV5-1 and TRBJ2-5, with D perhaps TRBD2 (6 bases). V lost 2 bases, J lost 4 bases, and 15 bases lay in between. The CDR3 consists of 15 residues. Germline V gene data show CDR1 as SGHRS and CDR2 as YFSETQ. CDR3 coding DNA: TGCGCCAGCAGCTTCACGGGGGATCCGTTAGAGACCCAGTACTTC. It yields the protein CASSFTGDPLETQYF. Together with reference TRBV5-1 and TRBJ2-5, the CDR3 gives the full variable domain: KAGVTQTPRYLIKTRGQQVTLSCSPISGHRSVSWYQQTPGQGLQFLFEYFSETQRNKGNFPGRFSGRQFSNSRSEMNVSTLELGDSALYLCASSFTGDPLETQYFGPGTRLLVL.

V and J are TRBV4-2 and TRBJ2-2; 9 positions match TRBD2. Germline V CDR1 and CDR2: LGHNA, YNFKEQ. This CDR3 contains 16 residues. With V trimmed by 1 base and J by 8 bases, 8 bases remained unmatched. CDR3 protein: CASSQALLAGTGELFF. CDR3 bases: TGTGCCAGCAGCCAAGCATTACTAGCGGGCACTGGGGAGCTGTTTTTT.

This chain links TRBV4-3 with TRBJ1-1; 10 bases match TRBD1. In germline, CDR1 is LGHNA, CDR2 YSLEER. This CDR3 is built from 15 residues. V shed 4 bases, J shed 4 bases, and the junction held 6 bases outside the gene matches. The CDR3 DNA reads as TGCGCCAGCAGCCCCGACAGGGGGCTGGGCACTGAAGCTTTCTTT. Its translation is CASSPDRGLGTEAFF.